This T cell receptor (beta chain) is drawn from a study of radiation and T cells in renal cell carcinoma. Study results and limitations: In blood, top tumor clones expanded by 2 weeks, shrinking by 4.

This clone has a handful of counts. Its specificity is unknown. As for time point: baseline pretreatment blood. Documented treatment: 15 Gy SBRT to primary tumor, nephrectomy 4 weeks later. After SBRT, blood was collected at 2 and 4 weeks, plus baseline. This renal cell carcinoma was of the clear cell type. Data came from immunoSEQ multiplex PCR; TCRdb stores just in-frame clones and leaves some out. The data hold about 140,000 clones, with around four fifths observed a single time. V was clipped by 7 bases and J by 5 bases, with 14 bases between them. The germline V gene has CDR1 SQVTM and CDR2 ANQGSEA. This CDR3 comprises 12 residues.

The source material was blood, sampled from a patient whose treatment included radiotherapy and nephrectomy. The source of this sequence is a woman in her fifties or sixties with renal cell carcinoma. V is TRBV29-1 and J is TRBJ1-1; D might be TRBD1 (5 bases). CDR3 residues: CSAREGLTEAFF. In nucleotides, the CDR3 is TGCAGCGCCAGGGAGGGGCTGACTGAAGCTTTCTTT.